The 14 T cell receptor beta chains given below trace back to one sample, sequenced in a study of response to subunit inactivated influenza vaccine. TCRdb fed the RT-PCR reads into MiXCR, producing one record per CDR3 protein. The sample holds approximately 700,000 distinct CDR3 sequences, about 15% seen once. Sample: PBMCs from blood, taken approximately 15 days before vaccination. These receptor sequences come from a man aged 45 to 65 who received an inactivated influenza vaccine.

The chain carries TRBV12-3 or TRBV12-4 and TRBJ1-5; a possible D gene is TRBD1 (6 bases). The V and J ends lost 9 bases and 11 bases respectively, with 17 bases between them. This CDR3 is 12 amino acids long. CDR3 sequence (DNA): TGTGCCAGTCAGGGGTCCGCTGTGGCCCAGCATTTT. Encoded protein: CASQGSAVAQHF.

This chain links TRBV5-4 with TRBJ1-4; 8 bases are shared with TRBD1. The CDR3 length is 16 residues. Germline CDR1 reads SGHNT; CDR2 reads YYREEE (reference sequence). Trimming at V came to 1 base and at J to 8 bases, leaving 10 bases not matched to a gene. The chain's CDR3 is CASSLKGTGDVEKLFF. As DNA, the CDR3 is TGTGCCAGCAGCTTGAAAGGGACAGGCGATGTGGAAAAACTGTTTTTT.

This clonotype appeared a few times. The V and J genes are TRBV6-1 and TRBJ2-1, with 8 bases aligning to TRBD2. Germline CDR1 reads MNHNS; CDR2 reads SASEGT. The CDR3 runs 15 residues. Trimming at V came to 7 bases and at J to 8 bases, leaving 13 bases not matched to a gene. For the CDR3, the DNA is TGTGCCAGCAAAGACGGACTAGCTGCTTTTGATGAGCAGTTCTTC. Protein product: CASKDGLAAFDEQFF.

V is TRBV4-2 and J is TRBJ2-5, with a possible D match to TRBD1 (6 bases). Germline V gene sequence: CDR1 LGHNA, CDR2 YNFKEQ. The CDR3 is made up of 16 amino acids. The V end lost 0 bases, the J end lost 3 bases, and 14 bases lay between the germline ends. CDR3 nucleotides: TGTGCCAGCAGCCAAGATGGCCGAGCAGGGGAAGAGACCCAGTACTTC. Encoded protein: CASSQDGRAGEETQYF.

The J gene is TRBJ2-2, the V gene TRBV4-3; 8 bases agree with TRBD1. Germline CDR1 LGHNA, CDR2 YSLEER. The CDR3 has 19 residues. The J segment lost 3 bases and the V segment lost 0 bases, leaving 12 bases of the junction unmatched. The CDR3 here is CASSQDPVRGLLHTGELFF. In nucleotides, the CDR3 is TGCGCCAGCAGCCAAGATCCCGTCAGGGGGCTCCTCCACACCGGGGAGCTGTTTTTT.

The gene calls are TRBV6-6 and TRBJ2-5, with D unresolved. The length of the CDR3 is 12 residues. Trimming removed 0 bases from V and 8 bases from J, with 7 bases in between. The germline CDR1 and CDR2 sequences are MNHNY and SVGAGI (reference sequence). CDR3 nucleotides: TGTGCCAGCAGTTACTCGATTGACACCCAGTACTTC. Translating it yields CASSYSIDTQYF.

There are a few counts of this clonotype. V usage is TRBV28 and J usage is TRBJ1-5, with unresolved D. The germline V gene encodes CDR1 MDHEN and CDR2 SYDVKM. The CDR3 length is 15 residues. Trimming cost V 2 bases and J 0 bases, with 8 bases left between them. CDR3 sequence: CASSLPVLSNQPQHF. CDR3 DNA: TGTGCCAGCAGTTTACCCGTCCTTAGCAATCAGCCCCAGCATTTT.

This clonotype has more than one count but fewer than ten. The chain carries TRBV7-9 and TRBJ2-5, with TRBD2 identical over 9 bases. V gave up 5 bases and J gave up 4 bases; unmatched junction bases: 8. This CDR3 has 15 residues. Germline values: CDR1 SEHNR, CDR2 FQNEAQ (reference sequence). DNA of the CDR3: TGTGCCAGCAGCCGTAGCGGGAGCGGCGCAGAGACCCAGTACTTC. Protein sequence: CASSRSGSGAETQYF.

This clonotype was detected many times. The junction differs from germline at one of its ends, possibly a read error. The chain is built from TRBV28 and TRBJ2-1; 8 nucleotides match TRBD2. Germline loops: CDR1 MDHEN, CDR2 SYDVKM. This CDR3 has 14 amino acids. The CDR3 is CASRLAGLSNEQFF. In nucleotides, the CDR3 is TGTGCCAGCCGTTTAGCGGGACTGTCCAATGAGCAGTTCTTC.

This clonotype was counted at least ten times. The chain couples TRBV4-2 to TRBJ1-5; D gene ambiguous. V lost 0 bases and J lost 0, with 12 bases in between. The CDR3 consists of 17 residues. The germline CDR1 and CDR2 sequences are LGHNA and YNFKEQ. DNA for the CDR3: TGTGCCAGCAGCCAAGAGACTTTACAGTCTAGCAATCAGCCCCAGCATTTT. This codes for CASSQETLQSSNQPQHF.

The rearrangement uses TRBV7-3 and TRBJ2-4; 11 bases match TRBD1. The CDR3 contains 15 residues. Germline V gives CDR1 SGHTA, CDR2 FQGTGA. The V gene end was trimmed by 3 bases and the J gene end by 8 bases; junction bases not matched to a gene: 6. The CDR3 DNA sequence: TGTGCCAGCAGCTTTGGACAGGGGGCGGGAGACATTCAGTACTTC. This sequence encodes CASSFGQGAGDIQYF.

The J gene is TRBJ2-3, the V gene TRBV30, with unresolved D. V was clipped by 3 bases and J by 0 bases, with 13 bases between them. Germline V gene lookup returns CDR1 GTSNPN and CDR2 SVGIG (reference sequence). The CDR3 has 15 residues. The CDR3 nucleotides are TGTGCCTGGAGGGTATACGGCGGCAGCACAGATACGCAGTATTTT. It encodes CAWRVYGGSTDTQYF. Complete variable domain (other parts from reference TRBV30 and TRBJ2-3): SQTIHQWPATLVQPVGSPLSLECTVEGTSNPNLYWYRQAAGRGLQLLFYSVGIGQISSEVPQNLSASRPQDRQFILSSKKLLLSDSGFYLCAWRVYGGSTDTQYFGPGTRLTVL.

This clonotype was seen more than once but under ten times. V is TRBV9 and J is TRBJ2-3; a weak D match, TRBD2 (7 bases). The V gene's germline CDR1 is SGDLS and CDR2 YYNGEE. CDR3 length: 16 amino acids. Trimming cost V 0 bases and J 1 base, with 12 bases left between them. CDR3 nucleotide sequence: TGTGCCAGCAGCGTAGGTGGCGGGGGCCGCACAGATACGCAGTATTTT. It is translated as CASSVGGGGRTDTQYF. The whole variable domain, filled in from reference TRBV9 and TRBJ2-3, reads DSGVTQTPKHLITATGQRVTLRCSPRSGDLSVYWYQQSLDQGLQFLIQYYNGEERAKGNILERFSAQQFPDLHSELNLSSLELGDSALYFCASSVGGGGRTDTQYFGPGTRLTVL.

The V call is TRBV9, the J call TRBJ2-3; D is unresolved. Trimming shortened V by 1 base and J by 4 bases, and 22 bases separated the two germline ends. The CDR3 covers 18 residues. Looked up from germline, CDR1 is SGDLS and CDR2 is YYNGEE. CDR3 region: CASSVTTSVMRLADTQYF. The CDR3 DNA follows: TGTGCCAGCAGCGTAACCACTTCGGTTATGCGCCTCGCAGATACGCAGTATTTT. The full variable domain, its missing parts supplied by reference TRBV9 and TRBJ2-3, is DSGVTQTPKHLITATGQRVTLRCSPRSGDLSVYWYQQSLDQGLQFLIQYYNGEERAKGNILERFSAQQFPDLHSELNLSSLELGDSALYFCASSVTTSVMRLADTQYFGPGTRLTVL.